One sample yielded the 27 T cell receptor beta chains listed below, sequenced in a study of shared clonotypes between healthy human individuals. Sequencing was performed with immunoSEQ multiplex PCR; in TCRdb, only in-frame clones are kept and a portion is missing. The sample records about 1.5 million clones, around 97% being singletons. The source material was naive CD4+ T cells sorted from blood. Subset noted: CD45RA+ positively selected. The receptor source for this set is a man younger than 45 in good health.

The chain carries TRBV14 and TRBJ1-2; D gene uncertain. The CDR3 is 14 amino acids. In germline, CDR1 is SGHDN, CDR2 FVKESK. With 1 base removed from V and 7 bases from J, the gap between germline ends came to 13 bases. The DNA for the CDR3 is TGTGCCAGCAGCCAAGGGATGAGTTTTGGTGGCTACACCTTC. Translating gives CASSQGMSFGGYTF.

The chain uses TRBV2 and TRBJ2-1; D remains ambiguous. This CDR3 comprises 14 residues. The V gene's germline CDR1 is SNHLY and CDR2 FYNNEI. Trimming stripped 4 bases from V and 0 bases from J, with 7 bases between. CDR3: CASSVPSSYNEQFF. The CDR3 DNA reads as TGTGCCAGCAGTGTCCCTAGCTCCTACAATGAGCAGTTCTTC.

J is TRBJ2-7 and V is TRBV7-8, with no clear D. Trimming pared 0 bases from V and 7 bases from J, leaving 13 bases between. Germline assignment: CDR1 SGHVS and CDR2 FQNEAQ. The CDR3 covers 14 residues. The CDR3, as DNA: TGTGCCAGCAGCTTAGCACGTGGCCTTACGGAGCAGTACTTC. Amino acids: CASSLARGLTEQYF.

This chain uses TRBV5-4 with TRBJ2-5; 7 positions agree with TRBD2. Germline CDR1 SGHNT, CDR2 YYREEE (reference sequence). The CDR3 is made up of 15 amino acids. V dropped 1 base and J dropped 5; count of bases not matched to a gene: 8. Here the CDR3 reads CASSLRLAGSETQYF. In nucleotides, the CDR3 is TGTGCCAGCAGCTTGCGACTAGCAGGTTCCGAGACCCAGTACTTC.

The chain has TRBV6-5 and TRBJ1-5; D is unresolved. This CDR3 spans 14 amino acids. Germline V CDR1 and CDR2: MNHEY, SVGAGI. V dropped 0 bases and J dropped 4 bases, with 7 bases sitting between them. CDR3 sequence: CASSYSAANQPQHF. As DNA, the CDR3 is TGTGCCAGCAGTTACTCGGCCGCTAATCAGCCCCAGCATTTT.

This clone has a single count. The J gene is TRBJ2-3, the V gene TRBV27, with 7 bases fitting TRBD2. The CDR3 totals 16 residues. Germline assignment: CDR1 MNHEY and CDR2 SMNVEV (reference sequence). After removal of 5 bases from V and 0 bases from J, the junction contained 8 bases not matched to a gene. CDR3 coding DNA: TGTGCCAGCAGTAGGACTAGACCTCTTAGCACAGATACGCAGTATTTT. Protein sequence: CASSRTRPLSTDTQYF.

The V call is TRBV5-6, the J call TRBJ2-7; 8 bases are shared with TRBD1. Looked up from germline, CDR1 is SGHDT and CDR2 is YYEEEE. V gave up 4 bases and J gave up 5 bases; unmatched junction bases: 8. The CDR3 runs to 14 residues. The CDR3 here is CASSRTGRGNEQYF. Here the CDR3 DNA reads TGTGCCAGCAGCCGGACAGGGCGGGGCAACGAGCAGTACTTC.

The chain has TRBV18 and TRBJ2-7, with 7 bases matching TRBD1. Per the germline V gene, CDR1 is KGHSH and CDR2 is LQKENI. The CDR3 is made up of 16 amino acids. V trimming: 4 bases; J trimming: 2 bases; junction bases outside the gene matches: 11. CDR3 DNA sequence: TGTGCCAGCTCACTAAAAGCAGGGGGTGATACCTACGAGCAGTACTTC. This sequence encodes CASSLKAGGDTYEQYF.

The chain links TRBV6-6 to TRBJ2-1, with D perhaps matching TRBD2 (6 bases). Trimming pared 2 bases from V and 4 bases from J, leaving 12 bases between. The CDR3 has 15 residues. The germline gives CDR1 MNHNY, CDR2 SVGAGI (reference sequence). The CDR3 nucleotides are TGTGCCAGCAGTTACGGGGCGGGACGTTACAATGAGCAGTTCTTC. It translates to CASSYGAGRYNEQFF.

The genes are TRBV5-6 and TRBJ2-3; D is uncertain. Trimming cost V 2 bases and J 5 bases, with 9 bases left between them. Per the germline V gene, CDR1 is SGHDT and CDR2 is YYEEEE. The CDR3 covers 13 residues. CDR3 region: CASSFRYGDTQYF. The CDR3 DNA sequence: TGTGCCAGCAGCTTTCGGTACGGAGATACGCAGTATTTT.

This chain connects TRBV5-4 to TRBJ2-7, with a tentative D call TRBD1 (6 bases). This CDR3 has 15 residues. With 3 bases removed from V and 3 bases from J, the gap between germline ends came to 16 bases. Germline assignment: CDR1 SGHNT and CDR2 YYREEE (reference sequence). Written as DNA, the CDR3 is TGTGCCAGCAGCTCTTCTCGGGACAACTTCTACGAGCAGTACTTC. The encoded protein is CASSSSRDNFYEQYF.

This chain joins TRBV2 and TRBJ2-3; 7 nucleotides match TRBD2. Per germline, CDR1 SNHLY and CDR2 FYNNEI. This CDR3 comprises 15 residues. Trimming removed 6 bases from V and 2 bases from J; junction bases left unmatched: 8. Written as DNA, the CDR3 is TGTGCCAGCAGGACACAGCGGGGAATCACAGATACGCAGTATTTT. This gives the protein CASRTQRGITDTQYF.

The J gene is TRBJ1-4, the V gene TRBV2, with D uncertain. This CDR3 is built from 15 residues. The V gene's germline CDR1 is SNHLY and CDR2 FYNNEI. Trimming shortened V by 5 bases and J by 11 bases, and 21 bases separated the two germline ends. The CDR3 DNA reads TGTGCCAGCAGTCCCGAGGGCAGGCGGCTTCGGAAACTGTTTTTT. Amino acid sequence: CASSPEGRRLRKLFF.

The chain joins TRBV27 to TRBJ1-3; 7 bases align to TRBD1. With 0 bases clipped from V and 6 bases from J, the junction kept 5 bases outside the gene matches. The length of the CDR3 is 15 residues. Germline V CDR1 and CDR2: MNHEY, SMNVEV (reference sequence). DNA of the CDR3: TGTGCCAGCAGTTTATCCCCAGGGGGGGCAAACACCATATATTTT. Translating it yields CASSLSPGGANTIYF.

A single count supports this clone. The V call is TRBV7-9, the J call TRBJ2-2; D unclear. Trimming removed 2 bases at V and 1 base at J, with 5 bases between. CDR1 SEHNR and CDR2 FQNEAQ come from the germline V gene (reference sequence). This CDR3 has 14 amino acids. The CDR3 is CASSLTLNTGELFF. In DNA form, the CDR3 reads TGTGCCAGCAGCTTAACACTGAACACCGGGGAGCTGTTTTTT.

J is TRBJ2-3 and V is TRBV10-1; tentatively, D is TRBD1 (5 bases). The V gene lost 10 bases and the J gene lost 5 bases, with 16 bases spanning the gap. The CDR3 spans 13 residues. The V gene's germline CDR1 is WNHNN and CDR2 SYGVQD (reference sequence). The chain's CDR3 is CATKAGLEDTQYF. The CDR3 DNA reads TGCGCCACCAAAGCAGGGCTTGAAGATACGCAGTATTTT.

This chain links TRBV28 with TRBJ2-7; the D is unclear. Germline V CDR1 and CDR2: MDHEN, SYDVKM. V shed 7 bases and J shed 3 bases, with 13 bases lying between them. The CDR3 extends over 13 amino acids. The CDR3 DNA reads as TGTGCCAGCAAGGTCGGCGGAATCTACGAGCAGTACTTC. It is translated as CASKVGGIYEQYF.

The CDR3 DNA reads as TGTGCCAGCAGCCGACCAAGAGCGTCCTACAATGAGCAGTTCTTC. Its protein product is CASSRPRASYNEQFF. The V call is TRBV7-8, the J call TRBJ2-1; D is ambiguous. The ends were cut back, 5 bases at V and 1 base at J, with 12 bases in the middle. CDR1 and CDR2 (germline): SGHVS, FQNEAQ. CDR3 size: 15 residues.

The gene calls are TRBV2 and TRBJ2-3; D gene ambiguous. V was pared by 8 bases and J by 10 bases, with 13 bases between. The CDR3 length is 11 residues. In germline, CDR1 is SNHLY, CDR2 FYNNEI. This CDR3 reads CASSVLAAQYF. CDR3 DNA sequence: TGTGCCAGCTCCGTTCTCGCTGCGCAGTATTTT.

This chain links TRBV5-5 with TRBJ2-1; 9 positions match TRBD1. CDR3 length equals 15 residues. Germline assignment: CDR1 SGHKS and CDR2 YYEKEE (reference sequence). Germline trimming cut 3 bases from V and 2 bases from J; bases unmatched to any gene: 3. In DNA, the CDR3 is TGTGCCAGCAGCTCGGGACAGGGTGCCTACAATGAGCAGTTCTTC. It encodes CASSSGQGAYNEQFF. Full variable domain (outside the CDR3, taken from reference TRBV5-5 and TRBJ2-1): DAGVTQSPTHLIKTRGQQVTLRCSPISGHKSVSWYQQVLGQGPQFIFQYYEKEERGRGNFPDRFSARQFPNYSSELNVNALLLGDSALYLCASSSGQGAYNEQFFGPGTRLTVL.

CDR3 amino acids: CASSLYRGEQFF. CDR3 in DNA: TGTGCCAGCAGCTTATACCGAGGTGAGCAGTTCTTC. The rearrangement links TRBV4-2 to TRBJ2-1; D remains unclear. The V gene's germline CDR1 is LGHNA and CDR2 YNFKEQ. With 5 bases removed from V and 9 bases from J, the gap between germline ends came to 11 bases. CDR3 size: 12 residues.

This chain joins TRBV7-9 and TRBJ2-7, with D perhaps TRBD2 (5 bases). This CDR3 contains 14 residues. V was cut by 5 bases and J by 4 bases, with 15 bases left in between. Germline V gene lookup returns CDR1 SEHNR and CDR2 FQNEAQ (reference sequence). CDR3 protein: CASSAYGLSYEQYF. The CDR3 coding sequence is TGTGCCAGCAGCGCTTACGGACTTTCGTACGAGCAGTACTTC.

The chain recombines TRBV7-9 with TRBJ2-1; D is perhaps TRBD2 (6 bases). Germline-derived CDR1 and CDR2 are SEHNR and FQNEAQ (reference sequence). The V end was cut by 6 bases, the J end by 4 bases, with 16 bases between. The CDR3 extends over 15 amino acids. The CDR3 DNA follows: TGTGCCAGCAGTCGGACTAATTTAGGTTACAATGAGCAGTTCTTC. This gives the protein CASSRTNLGYNEQFF. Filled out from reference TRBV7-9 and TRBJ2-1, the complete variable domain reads DTGVSQNPRHKITKRGQNVTFRCDPISEHNRLYWYRQTLGQGPEFLTYFQNEAQLEKSRLLSDRFSAERPKGSFSTLEIQRTEQGDSAMYLCASSRTNLGYNEQFFGPGTRLTVL.

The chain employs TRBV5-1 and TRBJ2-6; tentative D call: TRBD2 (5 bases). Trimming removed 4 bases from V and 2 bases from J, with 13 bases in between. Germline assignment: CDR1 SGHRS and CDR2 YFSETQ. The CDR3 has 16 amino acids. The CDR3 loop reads CASSTVPGTGANVLTF. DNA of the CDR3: TGCGCCAGCAGCACCGTCCCGGGGACTGGGGCCAACGTCCTGACTTTC.

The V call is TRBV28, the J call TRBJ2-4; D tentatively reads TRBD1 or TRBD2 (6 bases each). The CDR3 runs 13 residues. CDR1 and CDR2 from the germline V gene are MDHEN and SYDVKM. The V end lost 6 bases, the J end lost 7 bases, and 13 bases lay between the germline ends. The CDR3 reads CASSLGGHNIQYF. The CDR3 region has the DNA TGTGCCAGCAGCTTGGGGGGCCACAACATTCAGTACTTC.

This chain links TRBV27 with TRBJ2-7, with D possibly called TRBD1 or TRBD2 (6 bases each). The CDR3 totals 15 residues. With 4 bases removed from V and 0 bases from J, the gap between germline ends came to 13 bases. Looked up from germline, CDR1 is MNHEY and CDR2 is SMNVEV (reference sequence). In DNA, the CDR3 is TGTGCCAGCAGTTACGAGGGGGGAATCTCCTACGAGCAGTACTTC. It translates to CASSYEGGISYEQYF.

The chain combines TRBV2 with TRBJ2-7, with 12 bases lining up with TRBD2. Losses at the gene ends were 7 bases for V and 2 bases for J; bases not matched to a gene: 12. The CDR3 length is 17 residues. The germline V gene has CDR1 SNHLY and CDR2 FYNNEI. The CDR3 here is CASTKGLAGGPTYEQYF. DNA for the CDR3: TGTGCCAGCACCAAAGGGCTAGCGGGAGGGCCTACCTACGAGCAGTACTTC.